The rows below give T cell receptor beta chains drawn from one sample of a study of blood T cells in healthy people across ages. TCRdb analysed the 5' RACE reads with MiXCR anew, one entry per CDR3 protein. The sample has about 720,000 distinct CDR3 sequences, roughly 25% seen once. The same specimen was also included in a second study, on T cells of mothers and their children.

The sequenced sample consisted of blood. These receptors all stem from a boy between 10 and 17 years old in good health. CDR3s include the opening cysteine and the closing phenylalanine or tryptophan. D genes are given only for firm matches. Clone size appears in some rows only: once, few, many, or a class for an expanded clone.

v_call	clone_size	j_call	d_call	cdr3_nt	cdr3_aa
TRBV4-3	few	TRBJ1-2	-	TGCGCCAGCAGCCAAGACCGTGGGGAGCCCAACTATGGCTACACCTTC	CASSQDRGEPNYGYTF
TRBV7-9	once	TRBJ2-5	TRBD2	TGTGCCAGCAGCTCTAGCCGGCTAGCGGGAGTGCGAGAGACCCAGTACTTC	CASSSSRLAGVRETQYF
TRBV7-2	many	TRBJ1-5	-	TGTGCCAGCAGTTCGCGGACAGGCAATCAGCCCCAGCATTTT	CASSSRTGNQPQHF
TRBV7-9	few	TRBJ2-7	-	TGTGCCAGCAGCTTAGAAGAGCGCCCTGGCTACGAGCAGTACTTC	CASSLEERPGYEQYF
TRBV4-2	few	TRBJ2-7	TRBD2	TGTGCCAGCAGCCAAACTAGCGGGGATACCTACGAGCAGTACTTC	CASSQTSGDTYEQYF
TRBV7-2	-	TRBJ2-3	TRBD2	TGTGCCAGCAGCTTAGACGGGGGGGGCGCAGATACGCAGTATTTT	CASSLDGGGADTQYF
TRBV29-1	-	TRBJ1-1	-	TGCAGCGTTGTATCTGGGTGGGACACTGAAGCTTTCTTT	CSVVSGWDTEAFF
TRBV5-6	-	TRBJ2-3	TRBD2	TGTGCCAGCAGCCGACGCAGCGGGGGGACGCAGTATTTT	CASSRRSGGTQYF
TRBV12-3/TRBV12-4	-	TRBJ2-2	-	TGTGCCAGCAGTTATCGGACCGGGTCAGTCGCGGAGCTGTTTTTT	CASSYRTGSVAELFF
TRBV20-1	few	TRBJ1-5	-	TGCAGTGCTAGTGTGTCGGGTATTGGGGATCAGCCCCAGCATTTT	CSASVSGIGDQPQHF
TRBV15	-	TRBJ1-2	TRBD1	TGTGCCACCAGCACCTGGACAGGGAAGAACTATGGCTACACCTTC	CATSTWTGKNYGYTF
TRBV10-3	few	TRBJ2-1	TRBD1	TGTGCCATCAGTGAGTCGATTAGGGGGACAGGGGCGAATGAGCAGTTCTTC	CAISESIRGTGANEQFF
TRBV28	-	TRBJ1-1	TRBD1	TGTGCCAGCAGTCAACCGGGACAGGGGAACACTGAAGCTTTCTTT	CASSQPGQGNTEAFF
TRBV24-1	-	TRBJ2-1	-	TGTGCCACCAGTGACCACCCGGAGAGACTACCTGACAATGAGCAGTTCTTC	CATSDHPERLPDNEQFF
TRBV18	-	TRBJ2-3	-	TGTGCCAGCTCACGCGGGTCGAGCACAGATACGCAGTATTTT	CASSRGSSTDTQYF
TRBV5-1	-	TRBJ2-4	-	TGCGCCAGCAGACTCTCGGGGGAGTTTGTCATTCAGTACTTC	CASRLSGEFVIQYF
TRBV7-2	-	TRBJ1-3	-	TGTGCCAGCAGGCGACAGGACCTCTCTGGAAACACCATATATTTT	CASRRQDLSGNTIYF
TRBV3-1	few	TRBJ1-4	-	TGTGCCAGCAGCCAAGTGCCCGATGAAAAACTGTTTTTT	CASSQVPDEKLFF
TRBV5-1	few	TRBJ2-3	-	TGCGCCAGCAGCACCGGGGGTCCAGATACGCAGTATTTT	CASSTGGPDTQYF
TRBV19	-	TRBJ1-1	-	TGTGCCAGCGTAGGGGCACACACTGAAGCTTTCTTT	CASVGAHTEAFF
TRBV4-3	-	TRBJ1-2	-	TGCGCCAGCAGCCAATGGGACGTAGTAGTTGGGGGCTACACCTTC	CASSQWDVVVGGYTF
TRBV29-1	few	TRBJ2-6	-	TGCAGCGTTGGGCAGGCATTCTCTCCTACTGGGGCCAGCGTCCTGACTTTC	CSVGQAFSPTGASVLTF
TRBV2	many	TRBJ2-3	-	TGTGCCAGCAGTGAGGGCACAGATACGCAGTATTTT	CASSEGTDTQYF
TRBV6-6	few	TRBJ2-7	TRBD2	TGTGCCAGCATCGACCCCGGGACTAGCGGTTCCTACGAGCAGTACTTC	CASIDPGTSGSYEQYF
TRBV18	-	TRBJ1-2	-	TGTGCCAGCTCACCACCGGGGAACACTAACTATGGCTACACCTTC	CASSPPGNTNYGYTF
TRBV2	-	TRBJ2-2	TRBD1	TGTGCCAGCAGGGATATTCAGGGGGCTGGCGGGGAGCTGTTTTTT	CASRDIQGAGGELFF
TRBV6-5	-	TRBJ2-3	-	TGTGCCAGCAGCGGGGCTGGTTTAGATACGCAGTATTTT	CASSGAGLDTQYF
TRBV4-1	few	TRBJ2-2	-	TGCGCCAGCAGCCAAGATCGGAACACCGGGGAGCCGTTTTTT	CASSQDRNTGEPFF
TRBV20-1	few	TRBJ2-7	-	TGCAGTGCTAGAGAACGCCTAGGGGTTCGCTCCTACGAGCAGTACTTC	CSARERLGVRSYEQYF
TRBV7-7	few	TRBJ2-5	TRBD1	TGTGCTAGCAGTTTTACAGGGGTTCAAGAGACCCAGTACTTC	CASSFTGVQETQYF
TRBV3-1	once	TRBJ2-4	-	TGTGCCAGCAGCCCTTCGGGGGACAGCCTAGCCAAAAACATTCAGTACTTC	CASSPSGDSLAKNIQYF
TRBV9	-	TRBJ2-1	-	TGTGCCAGCAGCGTGAGGTACGGTAATGAGCAGTTCTTC	CASSVRYGNEQFF
TRBV19	-	TRBJ2-1	-	TGTGCCAGTTCTGGCGGCAGGAATATTGAGCAGTTCTTC	CASSGGRNIEQFF
TRBV28	-	TRBJ2-7	TRBD2	TGTGCCAGCAGCCCTGGGGCGGGGGGCCTCTACGAGCAGTACTTC	CASSPGAGGLYEQYF
TRBV28	-	TRBJ2-1	-	TGTGCCAGCAGCGTGGGGAGGGGGACAATCTACAATGAGCAGTTCTTC	CASSVGRGTIYNEQFF
TRBV28	-	TRBJ2-7	-	TGTGCCAGCAGTTTTAATCCCTCGCCCGAGCAGTACTTC	CASSFNPSPEQYF
TRBV2	-	TRBJ2-7	-	TGTGCCAGCAGTGAATCTGAGTCGGGCAGCTCCTACGAGCAGTACTTC	CASSESESGSSYEQYF
TRBV20-1	once	TRBJ2-3	-	TGCAGTGCTAGCGATGGGACCAGCGGCACAGATACGCAGTATTTT	CSASDGTSGTDTQYF
TRBV7-2	-	TRBJ2-5	TRBD2	TGTGCCAGCAGCGTAAGCGGGGGGGCCGGAAAGACCCAGTACTTC	CASSVSGGAGKTQYF
TRBV30	-	TRBJ2-5	-	TGTGCCTGGACTCAGCAGCAAGAGACCCAGTACTTC	CAWTQQQETQYF
TRBV7-2	-	TRBJ1-2	-	TGTGCCAGCAGCTCCCGGCGGGAGGGCTATGGCTACACCTTC	CASSSRREGYGYTF
TRBV7-2	-	TRBJ2-5	TRBD2	TGTGCCAGCAGCTTTTCCGGGACTAGAGTTACGGAGACCCAGTACTTC	CASSFSGTRVTETQYF
TRBV4-2	-	TRBJ2-7	-	TGTGCCAGCAGCCAAGGGTGGGGGGACACGTACGAGCAGTACTTC	CASSQGWGDTYEQYF
TRBV2	few	TRBJ2-7	TRBD1	TGTGCCAGCGGACAGGGGGACCTCGGGAGGCAGTACTTC	CASGQGDLGRQYF
TRBV18	-	TRBJ2-5	-	TGTGCCAGCTCACCACCTCAGGCCCTAAGGGAGACCCAGTACTTC	CASSPPQALRETQYF
TRBV7-9	few	TRBJ2-1	-	TGTGCCAGCAGCGTCAAAGAGGGTGAGCAGTTCTTC	CASSVKEGEQFF
TRBV28	-	TRBJ2-7	-	TGTGCCAGCAGTTTTACTGGGTCCCTCCACGAGCAGTACTTC	CASSFTGSLHEQYF
TRBV5-1	-	TRBJ1-1	TRBD1	TGCGCCAGCAGCAATTCCGGGACAGGGTATCCCACTACTCAAGCTTTCTTT	CASSNSGTGYPTTQAFF
TRBV7-2	-	TRBJ2-3	-	TGTGCCAGCAGCCCCGTGTGGCGCGGAGATACGCAGTATTTT	CASSPVWRGDTQYF
TRBV12-2	few	TRBJ2-7	-	TGTGCAAGCCGTCGACCGGGGTCCTACGAGCAGTACTTC	CASRRPGSYEQYF
TRBV4-2	few	TRBJ1-5	-	TGTGCCAGCAGCCAAGAATATAGCAATCAGCCCCAGCATTTT	CASSQEYSNQPQHF
TRBV2	-	TRBJ2-1	TRBD2	TGTGCCAGCATGGGTCGGGGGGGGTCCTCCTACAATGAGCAGTTCTTC	CASMGRGGSSYNEQFF
TRBV7-2	few	TRBJ1-1	-	TGTGCCAGCAGCGTCACAACATTGAACACTGAAGCTTTCTTT	CASSVTTLNTEAFF
TRBV24-1	few	TRBJ2-1	-	TGTGCCACAGGTCCGTCAGGCTCCTACAATGAGCAGTTCTTC	CATGPSGSYNEQFF
TRBV7-9	few	TRBJ2-1	-	TGTGCCAGCAGGACCCAGGACGAGCAGTTCTTC	CASRTQDEQFF